This T cell receptor beta chain was sequenced during a study of identical twins. The study's findings and limits: Cord blood's abundant beta clonotypes had fewer insertions, unlike memory repertoires. Invariant T cells like MAIT and iNKT could partly confound the zero-insertion analyses.

This clonotype turned up a few times. The antigen is not known. cDNA molecules carried unique molecular identifiers, and template switching added a universal primer site. TCRdb reprocessed the 5' RACE reads via MiXCR and lists one record per CDR3 protein. Here the sample spans some 900,000 distinct CDR3 sequences, 10% to 15% being singletons. V lost 0 bases, J lost 7 bases, and 9 bases stayed unmatched. The germline V gene encodes CDR1 SGDLS and CDR2 YYNGEE. The CDR3 loop spans 15 amino acids. These same records also appear under a second study, on yellow fever vaccine responses in identical twins.

The sequence was collected from a woman aged 18 to 35 in good health. The V gene is TRBV9, the J gene TRBJ2-7; TRBD2 agrees at 8 bases. The material sequenced was PBMCs. Written as DNA, the CDR3 is TGTGCCAGCAGCGTAGCGGGAGGGACTCCTCAGGAGCAGTACTTC. Protein: CASSVAGGTPQEQYF.